The 22 T cell receptor beta chains below all came from one sample that was sequenced in a study of T-cell reconstitution after alpha-beta-depleted transplantation in children. Preparation of the TCRbeta library used unique molecular identifiers. MiXCR was run by TCRdb on the PCR reads, yielding one entry per CDR3 protein. The repertoire has about 91,000 distinct CDR3 sequences, roughly 8.3% of them found once; the top ten carry approximately 7.2%. The specimen comprised PBMCs from the stem cell graft donor, sampled from the stem cell graft. These receptor sequences come from a human donor who donated a stem cell graft to a child with congenital amegakaryocytic thrombocytopenia.

This clonotype was counted many times. The CDR3 DNA reads TGTGCCAGCAGCTCCCGACTAGCGGCTGGAGATAGGAATGAGCAGTTCTTC. Translating it yields CASSSRLAAGDRNEQFF. This chain links TRBV9 with TRBJ2-1, with TRBD2 identical over 9 bases. Germline values: CDR1 SGDLS, CDR2 YYNGEE. There are 17 residues in the CDR3. The V and J ends lost 4 bases and 7 bases, in that order; junction bases with no gene match: 15.

In this sample, this clonotype turned up many times. The chain joins TRBV18 to TRBJ1-3; the D is unclear. CDR1 and CDR2 (germline): KGHSH, LQKENI. V lost 7 bases, J lost 0 bases, and 13 bases lay in between. CDR3 length: 15 residues. The CDR3: CASFAQRYSGNTIYF. The CDR3 bases are TGTGCCAGCTTTGCCCAAAGGTACTCTGGAAACACCATATATTTT.

This clonotype was seen repeatedly, ten times or more. This sequence joins TRBV20-1 and TRBJ2-2; D ambiguous. This CDR3 has 11 residues. The germline V gene has CDR1 DFQATT and CDR2 SNEGSKA (reference sequence). Trimming took off 4 bases at V and 8 bases at J, with 8 bases between the two ends. The CDR3 here is CSATLGGELFF. CDR3 in DNA: TGCAGTGCTACCCTCGGGGGGGAGCTGTTTTTT.

This clonotype showed up many times. The chain joins TRBV20-1 to TRBJ1-2; no firm D call. V was trimmed by 1 base and J by 6 bases, leaving 9 bases between them. Per germline, CDR1 DFQATT and CDR2 SNEGSKA (reference sequence). The CDR3 contains 12 residues. CDR3 protein: CSARGGRDGYTF. The CDR3 region has the DNA TGCAGTGCTAGAGGAGGGAGAGATGGCTACACCTTC.

In this sample, this clonotype turned up many times. For the CDR3, the DNA is TGTGCCAGCCTGAGCGGGGGAAGCGGGAGATCCTACAATGAGCAGTTCTTC. It codes for CASLSGGSGRSYNEQFF. The rearrangement joins TRBV27 to TRBJ2-1; TRBD2 matches at 8 bases. The V gene end was trimmed by 8 bases and the J gene end by 1 base; junction bases not matched to a gene: 13. CDR3 length: 17 amino acids. Germline V gives CDR1 MNHEY, CDR2 SMNVEV (reference sequence).

In this sample, this clonotype turned up many times. The V and J genes are TRBV11-2 and TRBJ1-6, with TRBD1 as a possible D gene (5 bases). V was clipped by 1 base and J by 0 bases, with 13 bases between them. The germline CDR1 and CDR2 sequences are SGHAT and FQNNGV. The CDR3 consists of 18 residues. This CDR3 is CASSLGGDFGSYNSPLHF. CDR3 sequence (DNA): TGTGCCAGCAGCTTAGGAGGGGATTTCGGCTCCTATAATTCACCCCTCCACTTT.

This clonotype was recorded many times. The genes are TRBV28 and TRBJ1-2; unclear D gene. The V and J ends lost 6 bases and 2 bases respectively, with 22 bases between them. Germline assignment: CDR1 MDHEN and CDR2 SYDVKM. The CDR3 covers 17 residues. The CDR3 protein is CASSLPDARSTNYGYTF. CDR3 sequence (DNA): TGTGCCAGCAGCCTACCTGATGCGAGGTCGACGAACTATGGCTACACCTTC.

The table lists this clonotype with many counts. The chain uses TRBV5-1 and TRBJ2-1; 8 bases are shared with TRBD2. In germline, CDR1 is SGHRS, CDR2 YFSETQ. The CDR3 length is 16 residues. V shed 1 base, J shed 8 bases, and the junction held 11 bases outside the gene matches. In DNA, the CDR3 is TGCGCCAGCAGCTTGACCCGGAGCGGGGGTCTCGATGAGCAGTTCTTC. Protein sequence: CASSLTRSGGLDEQFF. The full variable domain, with the rest looked up from reference TRBV5-1 and TRBJ2-1, is KAGVTQTPRYLIKTRGQQVTLSCSPISGHRSVSWYQQTPGQGLQFLFEYFSETQRNKGNFPGRFSGRQFSNSRSEMNVSTLELGDSALYLCASSLTRSGGLDEQFFGPGTRLTVL.

This clonotype was observed many times. The V and J genes are TRBV5-1 and TRBJ2-5; 15 nucleotides match TRBD2. The CDR3 is made up of 16 amino acids. V lost 3 bases to trimming and J lost 3 bases; unmatched junction nucleotides: 3. The germline gives CDR1 SGHRS, CDR2 YFSETQ. In DNA form, the CDR3 reads TGCGCCAGCAGCTCCGGACTAGCGGGAGGGGAAGAGACCCAGTACTTC. It specifies CASSSGLAGGEETQYF.

Ten or more counts support this clonotype. The gene calls are TRBV20-1 and TRBJ1-1; D remains unclear. V was pared by 6 bases and J by 11 bases, with 16 bases between. The CDR3 runs 11 residues. Germline CDR1 reads DFQATT; CDR2 reads SNEGSKA (reference sequence). The CDR3, as DNA: TGCAGTGCGCATCCCCTGCTGGGGGCTTTCTTT. It is translated as CSAHPLLGAFF.

This clonotype was seen once. J is TRBJ2-1 and V is TRBV24-1; a weak D match, TRBD2 (6 bases). CDR1 and CDR2 (germline): KGHDR, SFDVKD. The CDR3 length is 14 residues. DNA of the CDR3: TGTGGGACCAGTGATTTTGGGGGGAGGAATGAGCAGTTCTTC. Translated: CGTSDFGGRNEQFF.

This clonotype showed up many times. V is TRBV20-1 and J is TRBJ2-1; 12 bases are a match to TRBD2. Germline trimming cut 5 bases from V and 7 bases from J; bases unmatched to any gene: 9. The germline CDR1 and CDR2 sequences are DFQATT and SNEGSKA (reference sequence). CDR3 length equals 15 residues. CDR3 in DNA: TGCAGTGCTTGCCGGACTAGCGGGATAGGTAATGAGCAGTTCTTC. Amino acid sequence: CSACRTSGIGNEQFF.

In this sample, this clonotype turned up many times. The gene calls are TRBV20-1 and TRBJ1-3, with a weak D call TRBD1 (5 bases). V lost 0 bases, J lost 0 bases, and 12 bases lay in between. Germline CDR1 and CDR2: DFQATT and SNEGSKA (reference sequence). The CDR3 consists of 16 residues. The CDR3 sequence: CSARDGGGSSGNTIYF. CDR3 sequence (DNA): TGCAGTGCTAGAGATGGCGGGGGGAGCTCTGGAAACACCATATATTTT.

This clonotype showed up many times. The chain recombines TRBV5-5 with TRBJ2-1, with 7 bases fitting TRBD1. The germline V gene has CDR1 SGHKS and CDR2 YYEKEE (reference sequence). The CDR3 covers 14 residues. V trimming: 7 bases; J trimming: 0 bases; junction bases outside the gene matches: 4. For the CDR3, the DNA is TGTGCCAGCGGCCGGGACAGCTCCTACAATGAGCAGTTCTTC. It yields the protein CASGRDSSYNEQFF.

There are many counts of this clonotype. The CDR3 reads CASSQTEMVSGQPQHF. DNA for the CDR3: TGCGCCAGCAGCCAAACTGAGATGGTTTCGGGTCAGCCCCAGCATTTT. The chain links TRBV4-1 to TRBJ1-5; D is undetermined. Trimming pared 2 bases from V and 6 bases from J, leaving 17 bases between. This CDR3 contains 16 residues. CDR1 and CDR2 from the germline V gene are MGHRA and YSYEKL.

Ten or more counts support this clonotype. V gene TRBV28 combines with J gene TRBJ2-3, with no clear D. This CDR3 is built from 13 residues. Trimming removed 6 bases at V and 5 bases at J, with 12 bases between. The germline V gene has CDR1 MDHEN and CDR2 SYDVKM. DNA of the CDR3: TGTGCCAGCAGAATAGACCTGAGAGATACGCAGTATTTT. Translating it yields CASRIDLRDTQYF.

The sample holds many counts of this clonotype. The rearrangement links TRBV12-3 or TRBV12-4 to TRBJ2-5; 8 bases align to TRBD1. The CDR3 consists of 13 residues. The V and J ends lost 3 bases and 4 bases, in that order; junction bases with no gene match: 1. CDR3: CASSFQGAETQYF. The CDR3 coding sequence is TGTGCCAGCAGTTTTCAGGGGGCAGAGACCCAGTACTTC.

There are many counts of this clonotype. The chain carries TRBV5-1 and TRBJ1-2; unclear D gene. The V gene's germline CDR1 is SGHRS and CDR2 YFSETQ. Trimming removed 0 bases from V and 5 bases from J, with 8 bases in between. This CDR3 comprises 13 residues. The CDR3 nucleotides read TGCGCCAGCAGCTTGGGGATGACTTATGGCTACACCTTC. This encodes CASSLGMTYGYTF.

This clonotype showed up many times. V and J are TRBV5-1 and TRBJ2-2; TRBD2 agrees at 10 bases. There are 17 residues in the CDR3. V lost 0 bases, J lost 1 base, and 3 bases stayed unmatched. From germline, CDR1 is SGHRS and CDR2 YFSETQ. For the CDR3, the DNA is TGCGCCAGCAGCTTGGACTCTAGCGGGGGGAACACCGGGGAGCTGTTTTTT. Its protein is CASSLDSSGGNTGELFF. Looking up the rest from reference TRBV5-1 and TRBJ2-2 gives the full variable domain: KAGVTQTPRYLIKTRGQQVTLSCSPISGHRSVSWYQQTPGQGLQFLFEYFSETQRNKGNFPGRFSGRQFSNSRSEMNVSTLELGDSALYLCASSLDSSGGNTGELFFGEGSRLTVL.

This clonotype has at least ten counts. The chain is built from TRBV4-3 and TRBJ2-1, with a possible D match to TRBD2 (6 bases). Between the trimmed V and J ends, which lost 0 bases and 4 bases, there was a span of 10 bases. This CDR3 spans 15 amino acids. Germline CDR1 LGHNA, CDR2 YSLEER. CDR3 sequence reads: CASSQDQRAYNEQFF. Here the CDR3 DNA reads TGCGCCAGCAGCCAAGATCAGCGGGCATACAATGAGCAGTTCTTC.

This clonotype was observed at least ten times. This sequence joins TRBV27 and TRBJ2-7, with D tentatively TRBD2 (5 bases). The germline V and J ends were trimmed by 8 bases and 5 bases, with 13 bases remaining between them. The CDR3 extends over 12 amino acids. Per germline, CDR1 MNHEY and CDR2 SMNVEV (reference sequence). CDR3 coding DNA: TGTGCCAGCGGCGAGGGTGGACACGAGCAGTACTTC. This gives the protein CASGEGGHEQYF.

The DNA for the CDR3 is TGTGCCAGCAGGTGGGGAATCAGGGTTGATTCACCCCTCCACTTT. Translation: CASRWGIRVDSPLHF. The chain joins TRBV2 to TRBJ1-6; TRBD1 is a possible D gene (5 bases). The CDR3 extends over 15 amino acids. CDR1 is SNHLY, CDR2 FYNNEI, per germline. V lost 6 bases, J lost 8 bases, and 17 bases lay in between.